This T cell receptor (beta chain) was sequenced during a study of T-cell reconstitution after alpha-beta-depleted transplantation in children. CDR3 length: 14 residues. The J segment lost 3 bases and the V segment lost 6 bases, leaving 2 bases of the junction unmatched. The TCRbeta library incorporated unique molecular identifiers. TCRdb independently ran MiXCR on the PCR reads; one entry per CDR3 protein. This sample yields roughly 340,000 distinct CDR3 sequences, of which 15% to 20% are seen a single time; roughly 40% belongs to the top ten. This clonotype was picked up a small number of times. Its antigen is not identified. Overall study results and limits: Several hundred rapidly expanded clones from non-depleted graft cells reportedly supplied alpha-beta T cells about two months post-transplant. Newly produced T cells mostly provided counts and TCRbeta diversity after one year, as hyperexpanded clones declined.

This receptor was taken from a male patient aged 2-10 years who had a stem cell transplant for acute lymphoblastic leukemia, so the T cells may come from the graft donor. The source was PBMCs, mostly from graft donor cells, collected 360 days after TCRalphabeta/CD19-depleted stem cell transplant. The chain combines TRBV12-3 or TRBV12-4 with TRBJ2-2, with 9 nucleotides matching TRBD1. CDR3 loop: CASRGQGDTGELFF. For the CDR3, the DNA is TGTGCCAGCAGGGGACAGGGCGACACCGGGGAGCTGTTTTTT.